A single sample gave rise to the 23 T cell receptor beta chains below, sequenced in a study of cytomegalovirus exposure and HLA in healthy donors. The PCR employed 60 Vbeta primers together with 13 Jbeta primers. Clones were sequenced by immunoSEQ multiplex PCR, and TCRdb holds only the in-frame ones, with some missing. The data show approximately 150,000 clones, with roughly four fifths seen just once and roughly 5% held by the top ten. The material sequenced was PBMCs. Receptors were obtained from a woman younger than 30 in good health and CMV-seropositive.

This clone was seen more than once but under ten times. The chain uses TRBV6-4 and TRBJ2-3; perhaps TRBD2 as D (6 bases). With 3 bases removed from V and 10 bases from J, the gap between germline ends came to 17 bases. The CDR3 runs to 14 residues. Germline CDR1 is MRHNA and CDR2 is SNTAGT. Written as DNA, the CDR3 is TGTGCCAGCAGTGAATCGAACGGGGGACGGGCGCAGTATTTT. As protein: CASSESNGGRAQYF.

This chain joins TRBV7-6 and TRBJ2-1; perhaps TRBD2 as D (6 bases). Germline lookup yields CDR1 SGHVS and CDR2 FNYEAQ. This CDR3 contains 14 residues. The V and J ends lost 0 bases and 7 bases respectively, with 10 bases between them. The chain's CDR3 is CASSLAGTDNEQFF. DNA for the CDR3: TGTGCCAGCAGCTTAGCGGGGACTGATAATGAGCAGTTCTTC.

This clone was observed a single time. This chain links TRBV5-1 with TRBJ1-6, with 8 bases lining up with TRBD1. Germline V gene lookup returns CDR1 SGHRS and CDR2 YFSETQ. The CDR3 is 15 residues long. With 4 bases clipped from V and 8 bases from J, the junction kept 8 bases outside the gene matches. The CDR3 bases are TGCGCCAGCAGCGGCGGAACAGGGGGGGATTCACCCCTCCACTTT. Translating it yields CASSGGTGGDSPLHF.

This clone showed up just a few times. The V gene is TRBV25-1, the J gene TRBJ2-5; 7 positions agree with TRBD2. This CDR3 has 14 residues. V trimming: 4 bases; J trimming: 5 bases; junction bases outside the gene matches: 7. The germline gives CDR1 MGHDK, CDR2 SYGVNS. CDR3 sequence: CASSGRGWGETQYF. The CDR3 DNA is TGTGCCAGCAGTGGGCGGGGGTGGGGGGAGACCCAGTACTTC.

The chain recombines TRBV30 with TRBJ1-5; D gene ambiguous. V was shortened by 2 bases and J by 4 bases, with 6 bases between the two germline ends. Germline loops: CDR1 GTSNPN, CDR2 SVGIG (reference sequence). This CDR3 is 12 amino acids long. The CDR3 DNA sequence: TGTGCCTGGAGTCCGGGTAATCAGCCCCAGCATTTT. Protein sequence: CAWSPGNQPQHF.

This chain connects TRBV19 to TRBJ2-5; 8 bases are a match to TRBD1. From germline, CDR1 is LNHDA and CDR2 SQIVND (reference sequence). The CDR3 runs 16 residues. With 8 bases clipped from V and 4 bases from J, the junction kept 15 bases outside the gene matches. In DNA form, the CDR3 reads TGTGCCAGTCGCCAAAAGGCAGGGGGCGGTGGAGAGACCCAGTACTTC. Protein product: CASRQKAGGGGETQYF.

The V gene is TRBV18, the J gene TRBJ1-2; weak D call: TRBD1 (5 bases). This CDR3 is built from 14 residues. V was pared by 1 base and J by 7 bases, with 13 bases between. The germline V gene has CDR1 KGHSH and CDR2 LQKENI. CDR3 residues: CASSPRGDGTGYTF. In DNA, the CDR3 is TGTGCCAGCTCACCACGGGGGGACGGGACTGGCTACACCTTC.

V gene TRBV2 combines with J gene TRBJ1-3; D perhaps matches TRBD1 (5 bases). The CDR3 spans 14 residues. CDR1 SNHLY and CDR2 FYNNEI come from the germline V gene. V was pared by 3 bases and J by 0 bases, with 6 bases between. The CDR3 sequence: CASSEGHSGNTIYF. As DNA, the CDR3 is TGTGCCAGCAGTGAGGGGCACTCTGGAAACACCATATATTTT.

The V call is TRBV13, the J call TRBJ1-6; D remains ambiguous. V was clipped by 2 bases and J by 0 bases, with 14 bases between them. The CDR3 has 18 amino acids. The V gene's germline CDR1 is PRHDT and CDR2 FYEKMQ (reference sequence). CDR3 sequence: CASSLTLAESSYNSPLHF. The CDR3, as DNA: TGTGCCAGCAGCTTAACACTAGCAGAGAGCTCCTATAATTCACCCCTCCACTTT.

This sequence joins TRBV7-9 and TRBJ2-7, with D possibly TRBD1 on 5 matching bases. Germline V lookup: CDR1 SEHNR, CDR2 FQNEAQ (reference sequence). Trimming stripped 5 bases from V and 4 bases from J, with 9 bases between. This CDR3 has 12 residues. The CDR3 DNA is TGTGCCAGCAGCCCATACAGGTACGAGCAGTACTTC. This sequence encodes CASSPYRYEQYF.

The CDR3 DNA sequence: TGTGCCAGCAGCCTAGGGGGACAGGGCCACACAGATACGCAGTATTTT. Translated: CASSLGGQGHTDTQYF. The gene calls are TRBV9 and TRBJ2-3, with TRBD1 identical over 9 bases. CDR3 length: 16 amino acids. From germline, CDR1 is SGDLS and CDR2 YYNGEE. Unmatched junction bases numbered 8, after V lost 4 bases and J lost 2 bases.

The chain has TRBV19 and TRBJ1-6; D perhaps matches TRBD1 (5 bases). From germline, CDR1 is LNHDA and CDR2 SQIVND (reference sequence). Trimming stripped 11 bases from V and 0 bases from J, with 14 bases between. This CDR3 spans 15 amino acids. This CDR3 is CAGRDSSSYNSPLHF. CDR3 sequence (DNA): TGTGCCGGCCGGGACTCAAGCTCCTATAATTCACCCCTCCACTTT.

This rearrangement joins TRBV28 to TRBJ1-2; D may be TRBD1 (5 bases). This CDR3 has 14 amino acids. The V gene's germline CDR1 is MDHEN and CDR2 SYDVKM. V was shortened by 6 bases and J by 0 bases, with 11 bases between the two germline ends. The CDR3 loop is CASRVRQPNYGYTF. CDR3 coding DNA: TGTGCCAGCAGGGTAAGACAGCCTAACTATGGCTACACCTTC.

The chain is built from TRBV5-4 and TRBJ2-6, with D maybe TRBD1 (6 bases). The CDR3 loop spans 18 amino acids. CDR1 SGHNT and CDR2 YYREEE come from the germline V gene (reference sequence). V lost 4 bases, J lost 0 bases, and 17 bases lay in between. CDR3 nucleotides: TGTGCCAGCAGCCGATCTAACAGGGTTTTCTCTGGGGCCAACGTCCTGACTTTC. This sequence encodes CASSRSNRVFSGANVLTF.

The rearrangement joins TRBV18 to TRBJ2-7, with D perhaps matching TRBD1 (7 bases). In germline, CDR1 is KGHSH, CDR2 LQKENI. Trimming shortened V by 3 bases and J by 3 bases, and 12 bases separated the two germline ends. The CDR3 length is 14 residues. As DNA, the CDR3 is TGTGCCAGCTCACCGCGGGACAGCGACTACGAGCAGTACTTC. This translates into CASSPRDSDYEQYF.

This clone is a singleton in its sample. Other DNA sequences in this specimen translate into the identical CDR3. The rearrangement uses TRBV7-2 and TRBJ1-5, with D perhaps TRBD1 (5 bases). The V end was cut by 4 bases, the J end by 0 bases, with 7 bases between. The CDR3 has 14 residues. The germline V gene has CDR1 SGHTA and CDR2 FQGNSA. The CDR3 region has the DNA TGTGCCAGCAGCTCAGGGTATAGCAATCAGCCCCAGCATTTT. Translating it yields CASSSGYSNQPQHF.

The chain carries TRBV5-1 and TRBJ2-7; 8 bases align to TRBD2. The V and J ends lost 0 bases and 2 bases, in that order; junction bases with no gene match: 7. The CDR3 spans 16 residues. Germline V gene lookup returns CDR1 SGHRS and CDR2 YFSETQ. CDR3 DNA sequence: TGCGCCAGCAGCTTGGACCTGGGACTAGGAACCTACGAGCAGTACTTC. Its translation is CASSLDLGLGTYEQYF.

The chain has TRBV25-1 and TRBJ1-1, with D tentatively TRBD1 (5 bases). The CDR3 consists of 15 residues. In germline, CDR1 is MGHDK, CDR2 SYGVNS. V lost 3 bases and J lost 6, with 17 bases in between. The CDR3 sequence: CASSELGGKNAEAFF. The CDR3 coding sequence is TGTGCCAGCAGTGAGTTGGGGGGTAAAAACGCTGAAGCTTTCTTT.

CDR3 nucleotides: TGTGCCACCAGCAGTGCCCGGGGGACTGAAGCTTTCTTT. Protein: CATSSARGTEAFF. The chain recombines TRBV15 with TRBJ1-1, with D possibly being TRBD1 (5 bases). This CDR3 is built from 13 residues. Trimming removed 3 bases from V and 5 bases from J, with 10 bases in between. Germline V CDR1 and CDR2: LNHNV, YYDKDF (reference sequence). The full variable domain, completed using reference TRBV15 and TRBJ1-1, is DAMVIQNPRYQVTQFGKPVTLSCSQTLNHNVMYWYQQKSSQAPKLLFHYYDKDFNNEADTPDNFQSRRPNTSFCFLDIRSPGLGDTAMYLCATSSARGTEAFFGQGTRLTVV.

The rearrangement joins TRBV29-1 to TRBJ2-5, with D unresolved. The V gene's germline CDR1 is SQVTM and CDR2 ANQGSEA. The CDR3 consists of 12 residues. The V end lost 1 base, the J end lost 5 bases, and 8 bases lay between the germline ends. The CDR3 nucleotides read TGCAGCGTTGAAGTTAGCCGGGAGACCCAGTACTTC. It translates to CSVEVSRETQYF.

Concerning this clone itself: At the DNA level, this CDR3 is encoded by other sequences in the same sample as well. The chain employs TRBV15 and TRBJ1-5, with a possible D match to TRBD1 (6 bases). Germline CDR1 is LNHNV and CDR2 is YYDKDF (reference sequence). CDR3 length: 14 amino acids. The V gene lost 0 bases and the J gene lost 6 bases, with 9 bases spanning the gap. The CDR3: CATSRDRGSQPQHF. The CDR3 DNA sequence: TGTGCCACCAGCAGAGACAGGGGAAGTCAGCCCCAGCATTTT. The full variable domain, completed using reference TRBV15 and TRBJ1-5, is DAMVIQNPRYQVTQFGKPVTLSCSQTLNHNVMYWYQQKSSQAPKLLFHYYDKDFNNEADTPDNFQSRRPNTSFCFLDIRSPGLGDTAMYLCATSRDRGSQPQHFGDGTRLSIL.

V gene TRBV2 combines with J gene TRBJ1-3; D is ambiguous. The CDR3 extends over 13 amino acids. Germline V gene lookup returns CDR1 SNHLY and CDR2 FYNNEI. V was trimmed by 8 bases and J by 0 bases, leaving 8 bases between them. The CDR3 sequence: CASGRSSGNTIYF. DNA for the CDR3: TGTGCCAGCGGGCGTTCCTCTGGAAACACCATATATTTT.

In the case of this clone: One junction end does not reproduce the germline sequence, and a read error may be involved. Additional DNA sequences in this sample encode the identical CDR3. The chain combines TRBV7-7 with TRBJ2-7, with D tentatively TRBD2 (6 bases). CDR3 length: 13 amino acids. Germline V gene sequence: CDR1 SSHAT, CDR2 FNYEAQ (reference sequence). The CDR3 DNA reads TGTGCTAGCAGCTTAGACCGAGGAGGGGAGCAGTACTTC. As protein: CASSLDRGGEQYF.